This entry concerns a single TCR beta chain. Its antigen remains unidentified. A much bigger clone sits one base away, suggesting this may be a read error. CDR3 length: 14 amino acids. Germline V CDR1 and CDR2: SGHRS, YFSETQ. The germline V and J ends were trimmed by 0 bases and 4 bases, with 9 bases remaining between them. Starting from genomic DNA, TCR beta CDR3 was amplified through two-round multiplex PCR. TRBV and TRBJ genes each had their own specific primers in first-round PCR. Each CDR3 protein is one row after TCRdb ran MiXCR on the multiplex PCR reads. The profile shows more than 30,000 distinct CDR3 sequences, around 40% of them singletons. This record belongs to a study of prognosis after radiotherapy for stage I lung cancer. Study context: Among roughly seven patients the tumors were squamous cell carcinoma, and among roughly 11 they were adenocarcinoma. Stereotactic body radiotherapy was given without concurrent therapy in all patients. Study-wide results and limits: In patients with versus without metastases, TRBV and TRBJ gene usage reportedly differed.

This clonotype originated in a donor older than 45 with non-small cell lung cancer. This chain joins TRBV5-1 and TRBJ2-3, with D unclear. The specimen comprised PBMCs, sampled before or after stereotactic body radiation therapy (not recorded which). The CDR3 DNA reads TGCGCCAGCAGCTTGGTATTAGAAGCAGATACGCAGTATTTT. As protein: CASSLVLEADTQYF.